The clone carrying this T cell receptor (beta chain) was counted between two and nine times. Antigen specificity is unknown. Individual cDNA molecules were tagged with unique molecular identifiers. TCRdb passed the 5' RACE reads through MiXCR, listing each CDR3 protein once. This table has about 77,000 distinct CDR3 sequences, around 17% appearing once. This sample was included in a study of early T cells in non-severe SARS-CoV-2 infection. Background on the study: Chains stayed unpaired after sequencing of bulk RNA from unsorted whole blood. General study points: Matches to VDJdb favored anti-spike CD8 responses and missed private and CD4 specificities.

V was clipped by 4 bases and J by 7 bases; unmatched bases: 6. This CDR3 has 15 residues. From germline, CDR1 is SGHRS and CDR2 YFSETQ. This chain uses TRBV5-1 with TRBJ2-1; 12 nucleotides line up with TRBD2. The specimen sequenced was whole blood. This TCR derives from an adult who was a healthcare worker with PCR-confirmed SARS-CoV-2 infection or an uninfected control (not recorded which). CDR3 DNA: TGCGCCAGCAGCGCGACTAGCGGGGGAATAAATGAGCAGTTCTTC. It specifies CASSATSGGINEQFF.